This T cell receptor beta chain was sequenced during a study of blood T cell repertoires in COVID-19. About the study: T cells, B-cell-depleted T cells, or PBMCs supplied cDNA or gDNA.

Data came from immunoSEQ multiplex PCR; TCRdb stores just in-frame clones and leaves some out. The sample lists 150,000 to 200,000 clones; roughly 90% were seen once. Looked up from germline, CDR1 is MNHEY and CDR2 is SMNVEV (reference sequence). V lost 3 bases, J lost 6 bases, and 10 bases stayed unmatched. This CDR3 region has 16 residues. The clonotype was recovered from a man between 50 and 59 years old with acute or convalescent COVID-19. The sequenced sample consisted of peripheral blood. V usage is TRBV27 and J usage is TRBJ2-1; 8 positions match TRBD2. The CDR3 sequence is CASSFMTSVQVNEQFF. Here the CDR3 DNA reads TGTGCCAGCAGTTTTATGACTAGCGTACAGGTCAATGAGCAGTTCTTC.